These 28 T cell receptor beta chains came from one sample sequenced in a study of T-cell memory formation after mild COVID-19. TCRdb recomputed calls from the 5' RACE reads with MiXCR, one row per CDR3 protein. The data contain around 320,000 distinct CDR3 sequences, 28% of them singletons. Material for sequencing was PBMCs or a T cell subset sorted from them (not recorded which). The receptors shown here come from an adult woman who had mild COVID-19 (a few samples of this study predate the infection). Cell type and time point are not known.

The chain has TRBV15 and TRBJ2-7; 12 bases fit TRBD2. Germline CDR1 and CDR2: LNHNV and YYDKDF (reference sequence). With V trimmed by 5 bases and J by 5 bases, 10 bases remained unmatched. The CDR3 sequence is 16 residues long. In DNA, the CDR3 is TGTGCCACCAGCGGAACGACTAGCGGGGGTAACAACGAGCAGTACTTC. Translating it yields CATSGTTSGGNNEQYF.

The rearrangement uses TRBV4-1 and TRBJ1-2; 10 bases line up with TRBD1. V shed 0 bases and J 4 bases; nucleotides not matched to a gene: 5. The germline gives CDR1 MGHRA, CDR2 YSYEKL. The CDR3 has 16 residues. The CDR3 nucleotides read TGCGCCAGCAGCCAAGATTCCGGGACAGGGGCCTATGGCTACACCTTC. The encoded protein is CASSQDSGTGAYGYTF.

The chain combines TRBV20-1 with TRBJ2-1, with 10 positions matching TRBD2. Germline-derived CDR1 and CDR2 are DFQATT and SNEGSKA (reference sequence). CDR3 size: 14 residues. V lost 4 bases and J lost 3; bases outside the gene matches: 3. CDR3 DNA: TGCAGTGCTACTAGCGGGAGAAACTACAATGAGCAGTTCTTC. It codes for CSATSGRNYNEQFF.

The rearrangement links TRBV30 to TRBJ2-7; 8 positions match TRBD1. CDR3 length: 15 residues. V was clipped by 0 bases and J by 1 base; unmatched bases: 5. Germline CDR1 GTSNPN, CDR2 SVGIG (reference sequence). As DNA, the CDR3 is TGTGCCTGGAGTGTTAGGGACAGGAATTCCTACGAGCAGTACTTC. Amino acids: CAWSVRDRNSYEQYF.

This clonotype was counted between two and nine times. V gene TRBV25-1 combines with J gene TRBJ2-1, with D uncertain. The CDR3 consists of 15 residues. Deletions cut 2 bases from V and 4 bases from J, with 12 bases between. CDR1 and CDR2 (germline): MGHDK, SYGVNS. The CDR3 sequence is CASSEGEWAYNEQFF. CDR3 nucleotides: TGTGCCAGCAGTGAAGGGGAATGGGCGTACAATGAGCAGTTCTTC. Together with reference TRBV25-1 and TRBJ2-1, the CDR3 gives the full variable domain: EADIYQTPRYLVIGTGKKITLECSQTMGHDKMYWYQQDPGMELHLIHYSYGVNSTEKGDLSSESTVSRIRTEHFPLTLESARPSHTSQYLCASSEGEWAYNEQFFGPGTRLTVL.

This clonotype was seen a handful of times. The gene calls are TRBV24-1 and TRBJ2-1, with D hard to call. Trimming pared 6 bases from V and 0 bases from J, leaving 14 bases between. The CDR3 sequence is 16 residues long. Germline V gene data show CDR1 as KGHDR and CDR2 as SFDVKD. CDR3 in DNA: TGTGCCACCAGTCGTCCCCCGACAATCTCCTACAATGAGCAGTTCTTC. This gives the protein CATSRPPTISYNEQFF.

The V and J genes are TRBV6-4 and TRBJ2-1; perhaps TRBD2 as D (7 bases). Trimming removed 6 bases from V and 8 bases from J, with 17 bases in between. The CDR3 covers 14 residues. CDR1 is MRHNA and CDR2 is SNTAGT in the germline V gene. The CDR3 DNA is TGTGCCAGCAGCCCCGTTGGGGGGGCGGATGAGCAGTTCTTC. Residues: CASSPVGGADEQFF.

The rearrangement uses TRBV7-9 and TRBJ2-7, with 7 bases lining up with TRBD1. The CDR3 runs 13 residues. V lost 2 bases and J lost 7; bases outside the gene matches: 5. Per germline, CDR1 SEHNR and CDR2 FQNEAQ (reference sequence). The CDR3 loop is CASSLFGTEEQYF. The CDR3 nucleotides read TGTGCCAGCAGCTTATTCGGGACAGAAGAGCAGTACTTC.

The CDR3 sequence is CASSPRGWYQETQYF. In DNA, the CDR3 is TGTGCCAGCAGCCCGCGGGGCTGGTACCAAGAGACCCAGTACTTC. The chain joins TRBV7-3 to TRBJ2-5; D might be TRBD2 (6 bases). The CDR3 totals 15 residues. The germline V and J ends were trimmed by 5 bases and 0 bases, with 13 bases remaining between them. CDR1 SGHTA and CDR2 FQGTGA come from the germline V gene.

This rearrangement joins TRBV6-6 to TRBJ2-1; D remains unclear. The CDR3 loop spans 13 amino acids. Per the germline V gene, CDR1 is MNHNY and CDR2 is SVGAGI (reference sequence). The V gene lost 8 bases and the J gene lost 5 bases, with 13 bases spanning the gap. For the CDR3, the DNA is TGTGCCAGCGGAGCGAATGGGGACAATGAGCAGTTCTTC. This translates into CASGANGDNEQFF.

The chain is built from TRBV7-9 and TRBJ1-1; 8 nucleotides line up with TRBD1. Looked up from germline, CDR1 is SEHNR and CDR2 is FQNEAQ (reference sequence). J lost 1 base, V lost 5 bases, and 3 bases had no gene match. This CDR3 spans 14 amino acids. As DNA, the CDR3 is TGTGCCAGCAGCCAGACAGGGGAGAACACTGAAGCTTTCTTT. Translation: CASSQTGENTEAFF.

This clonotype has a handful of counts. V and J are TRBV7-2 and TRBJ2-1; D uncertain. Looked up from germline, CDR1 is SGHTA and CDR2 is FQGNSA. Trimming took 8 bases from V and 6 from J, leaving 14 bases between them. The CDR3 extends over 13 amino acids. Here the CDR3 reads CASGKAGFNEQFF. CDR3 bases: TGTGCCAGCGGCAAAGCTGGATTCAATGAGCAGTTCTTC.

This chain's CDR3 is CANRGLNTEAFF. In nucleotides, the CDR3 is TGTGCCAACAGGGGGTTGAACACTGAAGCTTTCTTT. This sequence joins TRBV10-3 and TRBJ1-1, with 8 bases identical to TRBD1. Looked up from germline, CDR1 is ENHRY and CDR2 is SYGVKD. V lost 10 bases and J lost 0; bases outside the gene matches: 1. The CDR3 sequence is 12 residues long.

The chain uses TRBV15 and TRBJ1-1; D remains unclear. CDR3 length: 16 residues. Germline V gives CDR1 LNHNV, CDR2 YYDKDF (reference sequence). Between the trimmed V and J ends, which lost 0 bases and 0 bases, there was a span of 11 bases. This CDR3 is CATSRDTTIMNTEAFF. The CDR3 bases are TGTGCCACCAGCAGAGATACGACGATAATGAACACTGAAGCTTTCTTT.

With regard to this clonotype: One end of the junction does not line up with germline, which may come from a read error. The chain joins TRBV7-7 to TRBJ1-1; the D gene is possibly TRBD1 (5 bases). Germline values: CDR1 SSHAT, CDR2 FNYEAQ (reference sequence). This CDR3 comprises 14 residues. The CDR3 loop is CASTGGGETPEAFF. The DNA for the CDR3 is TGTGCTAGCACCGGGGGGGGGGAGACCCCTGAAGCTTTCTTT.

This clonotype was seen a handful of times. The V call is TRBV24-1, the J call TRBJ2-3; D is unresolved. Per germline, CDR1 KGHDR and CDR2 SFDVKD. The CDR3 has 14 amino acids. V was trimmed by 4 bases and J by 4 bases, leaving 11 bases between them. The CDR3 coding sequence is TGTGCCACCAGTGACCGCAGGTTTGCAGATACGCAGTATTTT. Translating it yields CATSDRRFADTQYF.

The CDR3, as DNA: TGTGCCAGCAGTTTACAGCAAATGTACTACGAGCAGTACTTC. This codes for CASSLQQMYYEQYF. The chain recombines TRBV27 with TRBJ2-7; D not resolved. The CDR3 spans 14 residues. V was trimmed by 2 bases and J by 3 bases, leaving 11 bases between them. CDR1 and CDR2 (germline): MNHEY, SMNVEV (reference sequence).

CDR3 in DNA: TGTGCCACCAGATTCGGGTACACCGGGGAGCTGTTTTTT. Protein product: CATRFGYTGELFF. The chain has TRBV15 and TRBJ2-2, with unresolved D. Germline values: CDR1 LNHNV, CDR2 YYDKDF (reference sequence). The length of the CDR3 is 13 residues. V was clipped by 6 bases and J by 3 bases, with 8 bases between them.

This clonotype occurred a few times. The gene calls are TRBV15 and TRBJ1-2; no firm D call. V was clipped by 0 bases and J by 4 bases, with 18 bases between them. CDR3 size: 17 residues. Per the germline V gene, CDR1 is LNHNV and CDR2 is YYDKDF (reference sequence). CDR3 DNA sequence: TGTGCCACCAGCAGAGATCTTCTTACTATTCCGGGCTATGGCTACACCTTC. The encoded protein is CATSRDLLTIPGYGYTF.

In its sample, this clonotype was seen a few times. This chain links TRBV5-1 with TRBJ2-2; no firm D call. The CDR3 length is 11 residues. V dropped 1 base and J dropped 8 bases, with 3 bases sitting between them. The germline V gene encodes CDR1 SGHRS and CDR2 YFSETQ. The CDR3 loop is CASSLQGELFF. In DNA, the CDR3 is TGCGCCAGCAGCTTGCAAGGGGAGCTGTTTTTT.

DNA for the CDR3: TGTGCCAGCAACCCTGGCGGCTTTGGCTATGGCTACACCTTC. This encodes CASNPGGFGYGYTF. The chain links TRBV7-2 to TRBJ1-2; D not certain. Trimming cost V 7 bases and J 4 bases, with 16 bases left between them. Per germline, CDR1 SGHTA and CDR2 FQGNSA. The CDR3 extends over 14 amino acids.

The V call is TRBV6-5, the J call TRBJ2-1; 7 nucleotides match TRBD2. Germline V gene data show CDR1 as MNHEY and CDR2 as SVGAGI. The CDR3 has 13 residues. Trimming at V came to 6 bases and at J to 8 bases, leaving 7 bases not matched to a gene. CDR3 loop: CASSKTSIYEQFF. The CDR3 DNA is TGTGCCAGCAGCAAGACTAGCATCTATGAGCAGTTCTTC.

This chain joins TRBV6-5 and TRBJ1-1; D unclear. Per the germline V gene, CDR1 is MNHEY and CDR2 is SVGAGI. The CDR3 runs 12 residues. Trimming cost V 8 bases and J 2 bases, with 9 bases left between them. The CDR3 DNA is TGTGCCAGCGGTTCGTCCAACACTGAAGCTTTCTTT. Protein: CASGSSNTEAFF.

The V call is TRBV20-1, the J call TRBJ2-1, with 7 bases fitting TRBD1. V dropped 5 bases and J dropped 4; count of bases not matched to a gene: 5. From germline, CDR1 is DFQATT and CDR2 SNEGSKA (reference sequence). The CDR3 extends over 13 amino acids. The CDR3 bases are TGCAGTGCTCCGAGGGGGCGATACAATGAGCAGTTCTTC. Translating it yields CSAPRGRYNEQFF.

V usage is TRBV12-3 or TRBV12-4 and J usage is TRBJ2-1; 13 nucleotides agree with TRBD2. The CDR3 sequence is 15 residues long. V shed 6 bases and J 4 bases; nucleotides not matched to a gene: 3. In DNA form, the CDR3 reads TGTGCCAGCAGACTAGCGGGAGGGCCGTACAATGAGCAGTTCTTC. Its translation: CASRLAGGPYNEQFF.

This clonotype came up a few times. J is TRBJ2-5 and V is TRBV12-3 or TRBV12-4; D is unresolved. This CDR3 comprises 15 residues. Trimming stripped 3 bases from V and 2 bases from J, with 13 bases between. The CDR3 sequence is CASSFMSMGQETQYF. The CDR3 DNA is TGTGCCAGCAGTTTTATGTCGATGGGTCAAGAGACCCAGTACTTC.

This clonotype was observed a few times. The chain recombines TRBV7-8 with TRBJ2-1; TRBD2 matches at 8 bases. The CDR3 is made up of 15 amino acids. Germline V lookup: CDR1 SGHVS, CDR2 FQNEAQ. V shed 6 bases, J shed 4 bases, and the junction held 8 bases outside the gene matches. CDR3 in amino acids: CASSLSGISYNEQFF. The CDR3 coding sequence is TGTGCCAGCAGTCTTAGCGGGATTTCGTACAATGAGCAGTTCTTC.

The chain combines TRBV6-4 with TRBJ2-7; 10 bases line up with TRBD1. V shed 6 bases and J 6 bases; nucleotides not matched to a gene: 5. Germline V gives CDR1 MRHNA, CDR2 SNTAGT. CDR3 length: 13 residues. Here the CDR3 DNA reads TGTGCCAGCAGCGCAGGGGACAGGGGCGAGCAGTACTTC. Amino acid sequence: CASSAGDRGEQYF.